This TCR beta chain was recovered during a study of CD8 T cells in ankylosing spondylitis. Study outcomes and limitations: Significant enrichment of disease-linked clones was reportedly seen in matched ankylosing spondylitis synovial fluid. There was a TCR beta motif, made of several highly homologous variants, that appeared characteristic of ankylosing spondylitis blood.

This CDR3 has 13 residues. Germline V gene sequence: CDR1 SEHNR, CDR2 FQNEAQ (reference sequence). Trimming stripped 5 bases from V and 0 bases from J, with 8 bases between. TCRdb itself ran the 5' RACE reads through MiXCR, one entry per CDR3 protein. The sample yields around 770,000 distinct CDR3 sequences, under 20% seen once. In the case of this clonotype: Its target is unknown.

The chain is built from TRBV7-9 and TRBJ2-7; D is unclear. The clonotype was recovered from a male donor with ankylosing spondylitis. The sample was blood, either unsorted or a sorted T cell fraction (not recorded which). CDR3 nucleotide sequence: TGTGCCAGCAGCCATAAGAGCTCCTACGAGCAGTACTTC. It yields the protein CASSHKSSYEQYF.